The rows below give T cell receptor beta chains drawn from one sample of a study of blood T cell repertoires in COVID-19. TCRdb's copy holds only in-frame clones and misses some; the assay was immunoSEQ multiplex PCR. The data hold some 250,000 clones, with roughly 80% observed a single time. Sequenced sample: peripheral blood. The receptor source for this set is a man aged 50-60 years with active or convalescent COVID-19. The CDR3 runs from the conserved cysteine through the conserved F or W. Each record gives: D gene, V gene, clone size, J gene, CDR3 protein, CDR3 DNA. The D gene is left open where the match is weak. The size entry is marked missing in some rows and otherwise reads once, few, many or a size class.

>TRBD1|TRBV2|.|TRBJ2-2
CASRINQGAAGELFF
TGTGCCAGCAGGATCAATCAGGGGGCAGCCGGGGAGCTGTTTTTT
>.|TRBV4-2|.|TRBJ1-2
CASSPKGGRGNVGGYTF
TGTGCCAGCAGCCCGAAGGGCGGGCGGGGGAATGTTGGAGGCTACACCTTC
>.|TRBV4-2|.|TRBJ1-5
CASSQDDWQGGLGPQHF
TGTGCCAGCAGCCAAGATGATTGGCAGGGAGGGCTCGGGCCCCAGCATTTT
>.|TRBV6-2/TRBV6-3|once|TRBJ1-1
CASSKNRSPAGMNTEAFF
TGTGCCAGCAGCAAAAACCGCTCCCCGGCAGGGATGAACACTGAAGCTTTCTTT
>TRBD1|TRBV6-5|.|TRBJ1-2
CASSSSDRGDYGYTF
TGTGCCAGCAGTTCCTCGGACAGGGGCGACTATGGCTACACCTTC
>.|TRBV5-1|.|TRBJ1-4
CASSLGQGNEKLFF
TGCGCCAGCAGCTTGGGGCAGGGTAATGAAAAACTGTTTTTT
>.|TRBV11-2|once|TRBJ2-5
CASSPGRGETQYF
TGTGCCAGCAGCCCAGGCAGGGGAGAGACCCAGTACTTC
>TRBD2|TRBV7-7|.|TRBJ2-7
CASSLPGLAGGKGYEQYF
TGTGCCAGCAGTCTCCCGGGACTAGCGGGGGGGAAAGGCTACGAGCAGTACTTC
>TRBD1|TRBV4-2|.|TRBJ1-2
CASSPGQGGGRLEGYTF
TGTGCCAGCAGCCCAGGACAGGGTGGGGGTCGGCTCGAGGGCTACACCTTC
>.|TRBV5-1|.|TRBJ1-5
CASSFGGNHQPQHF
TGCGCCAGCAGCTTCGGCGGGAACCATCAGCCCCAGCATTTT
>.|TRBV5-4|.|TRBJ2-5
CASSRGGIQETQYF
TGTGCCAGCAGCCGAGGAGGGATTCAAGAGACCCAGTACTTC
>.|TRBV14|.|TRBJ2-3
CASSQDLGRLSTDTQYF
TGTGCCAGCAGCCAAGATCTCGGCAGACTCTCCACAGATACGCAGTATTTT
>.|TRBV7-9|.|TRBJ1-2
CASSLLLGRGYGYTF
TGTGCCAGCAGCCTTTTGTTAGGCAGAGGCTATGGCTACACCTTC
>TRBD2|TRBV7-2|.|TRBJ2-7
CASSLAAAGDPYEQYF
TGTGCCAGCAGCTTAGCTGCTGCGGGGGATCCCTACGAGCAGTACTTC
>TRBD1|TRBV3-1/TRBV3-2|.|TRBJ1-1
CASSQTGGRTEAFF
TGTGCCAGCAGCCAAACAGGGGGCCGCACTGAAGCTTTCTTT
>.|TRBV4-2|.|TRBJ2-7
CASSQDLISYEQYF
TGTGCCAGCAGCCAAGATCTAATCTCCTACGAGCAGTACTTC
>.|TRBV15|.|TRBJ1-1
CATSRDIIGGTEAFF
TGTGCCACCAGCAGAGATATAATAGGGGGCACTGAAGCTTTCTTT
>TRBD1|TRBV6-1|.|TRBJ1-1
CASSETGPTEAFF
TGTGCCAGCAGTGAGACAGGGCCAACTGAAGCTTTCTTT
>TRBD1|TRBV5-1|.|TRBJ2-2
CASSLRQGSGELFF
TGCGCCAGCAGCCTGAGACAGGGATCCGGGGAGCTGTTTTTT
>TRBD2|TRBV9|.|TRBJ2-5
CASTPEGTSGPRETQYF
TGTGCCAGCACCCCGGAAGGGACTAGCGGGCCGAGGGAGACCCAGTACTTC
>TRBD1|TRBV10-3|.|TRBJ2-1
CAIGDRVEGEQFF
TGTGCCATCGGGGACAGGGTGGAGGGTGAGCAGTTCTTC
>.|TRBV19|.|TRBJ1-5
CASSRSGTGILIQPQHF
TGTGCCAGTAGTAGATCCGGAACAGGGATATTAATTCAGCCCCAGCATTTT
>.|TRBV28|.|TRBJ1-6
CASSSLRALHF
TGTGCCAGCAGTTCCCTCAGGGCCCTCCACTTT
>.|TRBV4-1|few|TRBJ1-1
CASSPPGQRNTEAFF
TGCGCCAGCAGCCCTCCGGGACAACGGAACACTGAAGCTTTCTTT
>TRBD1|TRBV10-3|.|TRBJ2-5
CAISEGGQGQETQYF
TGTGCCATCAGTGAGGGAGGACAGGGTCAAGAGACCCAGTACTTC
>.|TRBV7-9|.|TRBJ1-5
CASSLGAGHSNQPQHF
TGTGCCAGCAGCTTAGGGGCAGGGCATAGCAATCAGCCCCAGCATTTT
>TRBD2|TRBV3-1/TRBV3-2|.|TRBJ2-3
CASSQGVAGDHGTQYF
TGTGCCAGCAGCCAAGGGGTAGCGGGGGATCATGGTACGCAGTATTTT
>TRBD1|TRBV27|.|TRBJ2-7
CASRLIGQGSAYEQYF
TGTGCCAGCAGACTTATCGGACAGGGGTCCGCCTACGAGCAGTACTTC
>.|TRBV9|.|TRBJ2-1
CASSPRELVNEQFF
TGTGCCAGCAGCCCACGGGAACTCGTCAATGAGCAGTTCTTC
>.|TRBV20-1|.|TRBJ1-1
CSVSQGTEAFF
TGCAGTGTTTCCCAGGGCACTGAAGCTTTCTTT
>TRBD2|TRBV7-2|.|TRBJ2-3
CASSLGASGGYTDTQYF
TGTGCCAGCAGCTTAGGGGCTAGCGGGGGGTACACAGATACGCAGTATTTT
>.|TRBV7-2|.|TRBJ1-1
CASSLGGVGSYAFF
TGTGCCAGCAGCTTAGGGGGCGTGGGGTCGTACGCTTTCTTT
>TRBD2|TRBV9|.|TRBJ2-1
CASSDGTSGGSNEQFF
TGTGCCAGCAGCGACGGGACTAGCGGGGGGAGCAATGAGCAGTTCTTC
>TRBD2|TRBV10-3|.|TRBJ2-1
CAISDITSGGHTYNEQFF
TGTGCCATCAGTGACATAACTAGCGGGGGACACACCTACAATGAGCAGTTCTTC
>.|TRBV7-9|.|TRBJ1-2
CASSYPGQTNYGYTF
TGTGCCAGCAGCTACCCCGGACAGACGAACTATGGCTACACCTTC
>.|TRBV7-8|.|TRBJ2-3
CASSPNIGLSTDTQYF
TGTGCCAGCAGCCCCAACATCGGACTTAGCACAGATACGCAGTATTTT
>.|TRBV5-4|.|TRBJ2-3
CASSFQNTQYF
TGTGCCAGCAGCTTTCAAAATACGCAGTATTTT
>TRBD1|TRBV19|.|TRBJ2-2
CASSNFYRGDTGELFF
TGTGCCAGTAGTAATTTCTACAGGGGAGACACCGGGGAGCTGTTTTTT
>.|TRBV30|.|TRBJ2-3
CAWSTSLFADTQYF
TGTGCCTGGAGTACATCCTTGTTCGCAGATACGCAGTATTTT
>.|TRBV5-1|.|TRBJ1-4
CASSLARGGGGEKLFF
TGCGCCAGCAGCTTGGCGAGGGGGGGAGGAGGAGAAAAACTGTTTTTT
>.|TRBV27|.|TRBJ2-2
CASTRRSNTGELFF
TGTGCCAGCACGCGGAGGAGTAACACCGGGGAGCTGTTTTTT
>.|TRBV4-1|.|TRBJ1-6
CASSHREGNSPLHF
TGCGCCAGCAGCCACAGGGAGGGAAATTCACCCCTCCACTTT
>.|TRBV5-1|.|TRBJ2-7
CASSLGTTYEQYF
TGCGCCAGCAGCTTGGGAACAACCTACGAGCAGTACTTC
>.|TRBV6-2/TRBV6-3|.|TRBJ2-1
CASSYSSLYNEQFF
TGTGCCAGCAGTTACTCCAGTCTCTACAATGAGCAGTTCTTC
>TRBD1|TRBV28|few|TRBJ1-1
CASSFGDRGEAFF
TGTGCCAGCAGTTTCGGGGACAGGGGTGAAGCTTTCTTT
>.|TRBV2|.|TRBJ1-2
CASSEIGVRGYGYTF
TGTGCCAGCAGTGAAATAGGCGTCAGGGGCTATGGCTACACCTTC
>TRBD1|TRBV19|.|TRBJ1-3
CASTPTHRGSGNTIYF
TGTGCCAGTACTCCCACCCACAGGGGATCTGGAAACACCATATATTTT
>TRBD1|TRBV5-1|.|TRBJ2-3
CASSLGGQGSTDTQYF
TGCGCCAGCAGCTTGGGAGGACAGGGGTCCACAGATACGCAGTATTTT
>.|TRBV3-1/TRBV3-2|.|TRBJ1-1
CASSQGQRTEAFF
TGTGCCAGCAGCCAGGGGCAGAGAACTGAAGCTTTCTTT
>TRBD1|TRBV30|.|TRBJ1-1
CAWIPDRGAEAFF
TGTGCCTGGATCCCGGACAGGGGGGCTGAAGCTTTCTTT
>TRBD1|TRBV7-6|.|TRBJ1-2
CASSLGTGNYGYTF
TGTGCCAGCAGCTTAGGGACAGGGAACTATGGCTACACCTTC
>TRBD1|TRBV16|.|TRBJ2-3
CASSQASGTALMDTQYF
TGTGCCAGCAGCCAAGCCTCCGGGACAGCATTGATGGATACGCAGTATTTT
>.|TRBV6-2/TRBV6-3|.|TRBJ1-1
CASSYSLVSTEAFF
TGTGCCAGCAGTTACTCGTTAGTGAGCACTGAAGCTTTCTTT